This TCR beta chain is from a study of OX40 agonist ivuxolimab in advanced cancers. Whole-study results and caveats: Researchers report that CD8+ T cells had, on average, more expanded clones than CD4+.

Some clones are missing from TCRdb's copy, which holds only in-frame ones; the method was immunoSEQ multiplex PCR. The sample includes over 40,000 clones, more than 65% of them seen just once. About this clone: What it recognizes is unknown.

The CDR3 has 16 amino acids. Trimming cost V 4 bases and J 4 bases; bases outside gene matches: 11. Germline CDR1 MDHEN, CDR2 SYDVKM. Sequences were derived from CD4+ or CD8+ T cells sorted from blood, sampled in a trial of the OX40 agonist ivuxolimab. The clonotype originates from an adult with an advanced solid tumor such as melanoma, head and neck, liver or kidney cancer. This chain links TRBV28 with TRBJ2-7; TRBD1 agrees at 9 bases. As DNA, the CDR3 is TGTGCCAGCAGTTCCCCCGTGGACAGGGGTCGGTACGAGCAGTACTTC. Its translation: CASSSPVDRGRYEQYF.